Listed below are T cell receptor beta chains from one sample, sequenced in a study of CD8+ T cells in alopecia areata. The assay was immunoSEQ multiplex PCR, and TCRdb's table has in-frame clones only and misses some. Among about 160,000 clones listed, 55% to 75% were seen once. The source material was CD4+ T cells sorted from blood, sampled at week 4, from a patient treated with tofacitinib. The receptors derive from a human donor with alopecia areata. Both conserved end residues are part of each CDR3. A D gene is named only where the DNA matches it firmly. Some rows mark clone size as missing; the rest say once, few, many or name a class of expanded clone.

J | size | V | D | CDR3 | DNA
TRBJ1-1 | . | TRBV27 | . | CASSPGRGSNTEAFF | TGTGCCAGCAGTCCGGGCAGGGGCTCGAACACTGAAGCTTTCTTT
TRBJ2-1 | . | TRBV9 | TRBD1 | CASSAGTGRDEQFF | TGTGCCAGCAGCGCTGGGACAGGCCGGGATGAGCAGTTCTTC
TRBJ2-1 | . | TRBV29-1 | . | CSATRDSSSYNEQFF | TGCAGCGCCACACGGGACTCCTCCTCCTACAATGAGCAGTTCTTC
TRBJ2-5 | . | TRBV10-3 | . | CASSYPGPLETQYF | TGTGCCAGCAGTTACCCTGGACCTTTGGAGACCCAGTACTTC
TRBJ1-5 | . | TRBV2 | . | CASRERDTLLSQPQHF | TGTGCCAGCAGAGAACGGGACACCTTATTGAGTCAGCCCCAGCATTTT
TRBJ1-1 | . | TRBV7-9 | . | CASSLAYREGTFF | TGTGCCAGCAGCTTAGCGTACAGGGAGGGAACTTTCTTT
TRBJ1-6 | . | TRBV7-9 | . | CASSSSGGTIGSPLHF | TGTGCCAGCAGCTCGAGTGGGGGGACGATTGGTTCACCCCTCCACTTT
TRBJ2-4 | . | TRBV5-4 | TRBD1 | CASSAGGRAKNIQYF | TGTGCCAGCAGCGCAGGGGGTCGAGCCAAAAACATTCAGTACTTC
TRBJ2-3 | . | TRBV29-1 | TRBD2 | CSAGTSGGGTDTQYF | TGCAGCGCCGGGACTAGCGGGGGGGGCACAGATACGCAGTATTTT
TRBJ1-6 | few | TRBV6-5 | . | CASSYGYNSPLHF | TGTGCCAGCAGTTACGGGTATAATTCACCCCTCCACTTT
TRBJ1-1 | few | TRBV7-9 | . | CASSPRGENTEAFF | TGTGCCAGCAGCCCGCGGGGAGAGAACACTGAAGCTTTCTTT
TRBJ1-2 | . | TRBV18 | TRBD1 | CASSPTGTGSNYGYTF | TGTGCCAGCTCACCCACCGGGACAGGGTCGAACTATGGCTACACCTTC
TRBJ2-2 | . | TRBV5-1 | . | CASSLAGPNTGELFF | TGCGCCAGCAGCTTGGCGGGGCCGAACACCGGGGAGCTGTTTTTT
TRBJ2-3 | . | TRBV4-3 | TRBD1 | CASSGQGLTDTQYF | TGCGCCAGCAGCGGACAGGGTCTGACAGATACGCAGTATTTT
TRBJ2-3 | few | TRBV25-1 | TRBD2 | CASSWRGLDRTDTQYF | TGTGCCAGCAGTTGGCGAGGACTAGATCGCACAGATACGCAGTATTTT
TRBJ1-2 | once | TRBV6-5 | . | CASGGLNPDGYTF | TGTGCCAGCGGTGGCCTCAACCCCGATGGCTACACCTTC
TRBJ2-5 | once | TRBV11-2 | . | CASSFPGPVGTQYF | TGTGCCAGCAGCTTCCCGGGGCCCGTAGGGACCCAGTACTTC
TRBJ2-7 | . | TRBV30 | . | CALGPSRWEQYF | TGTGCCCTAGGACCTTCCAGGTGGGAGCAGTACTTC
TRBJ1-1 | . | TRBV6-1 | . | CASRHQGNTEAFF | TGTGCCAGCAGACATCAGGGGAACACTGAAGCTTTCTTT
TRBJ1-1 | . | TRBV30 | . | CAWNRGSTEAFF | TGTGCCTGGAACCGGGGGAGCACTGAAGCTTTCTTT
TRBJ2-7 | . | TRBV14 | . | CASSLPMGRTYEQYF | TGTGCCAGCAGCCTTCCCATGGGGCGGACCTACGAGCAGTACTTC
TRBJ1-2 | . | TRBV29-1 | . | CSVTTDSNYGYTF | TGCAGCGTCACAACGGACAGCAACTATGGCTACACCTTC
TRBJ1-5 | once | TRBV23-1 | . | CASSHTTENQPQHF | TGCGCCAGCAGTCACACGACGGAAAATCAGCCCCAGCATTTT
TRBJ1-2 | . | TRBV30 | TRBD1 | CAWMTGWANYGYTF | TGTGCCTGGATGACAGGGTGGGCAAACTATGGCTACACCTTC
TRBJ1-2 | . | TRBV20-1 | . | CSVSTYGYTF | TGCAGTGTCTCAACCTATGGCTACACCTTC
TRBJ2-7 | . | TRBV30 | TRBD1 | CAWRGQMSSYEQYF | TGTGCCTGGAGGGGACAGATGAGCTCCTACGAGCAGTACTTC
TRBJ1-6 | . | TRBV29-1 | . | CSVVGGPGSPLHF | TGCAGCGTTGTCGGGGGCCCCGGGTCACCCCTCCACTTT
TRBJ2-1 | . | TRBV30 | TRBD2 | CAWSVIVLAGGLSSYNEQFF | TGTGCCTGGAGTGTAATCGTACTAGCGGGGGGACTTAGCTCCTACAATGAGCAGTTCTTC
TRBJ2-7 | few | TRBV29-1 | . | CSVGGRSSYEQYF | TGCAGCGTTGGTGGCCGTAGCTCCTACGAGCAGTACTTC